These T cell receptor beta chains were read from a single sample in a study of blood T cell repertoires in COVID-19. Produced via immunoSEQ multiplex PCR; TCRdb's table is partial and in-frame only. The sample lists 150,000 or so clones, approximately 78% occurring once. What was sequenced was peripheral blood. These TCRs come from a human donor with acute or convalescent COVID-19. The donor label of this sample is uncertain. Each CDR3 is given with its conserved first and last residue. D genes are given only for firm matches. Rows may omit the clone size; those that give it use once, few, many or a size class.

len: 16; abundance: -; d_gene: TRBD1; j_gene: TRBJ1-3; v_gene: TRBV19; CDR3nt: TGTGCCAGTAATGCGGGACAGGGTGACGCTGGAACCACCATATATTTT; CDR3aa: CASNAGQGDAGTTIYF
len: 11; abundance: -; d_gene: TRBD1; j_gene: TRBJ2-7; v_gene: TRBV2; CDR3nt: TGTGCCAGCAGTGCTGAACAGGGGTGGTACTTC; CDR3aa: CASSAEQGWYF
len: 14; abundance: -; d_gene: -; j_gene: TRBJ1-3; v_gene: TRBV6-5; CDR3nt: TGTGCCAGTCAAACAGGAGACTCTGGAAACACCATATATTTT; CDR3aa: CASQTGDSGNTIYF
len: 13; abundance: -; d_gene: -; j_gene: TRBJ1-1; v_gene: TRBV3-1/TRBV3-2; CDR3nt: TGTGCCAGCGAACCCCGGGGTAGCACTGAAGCTTTCTTT; CDR3aa: CASEPRGSTEAFF
len: 12; abundance: -; d_gene: -; j_gene: TRBJ1-2; v_gene: TRBV2; CDR3nt: TGTGCCAGCTCCCTCCGGTCCTATGGCTACACCTTC; CDR3aa: CASSLRSYGYTF
len: 16; abundance: -; d_gene: -; j_gene: TRBJ1-2; v_gene: TRBV5-1; CDR3nt: TGCGCCAGCACCCGGGGGGACAACTCATTTATCTATGGCTACACCTTC; CDR3aa: CASTRGDNSFIYGYTF
len: 14; abundance: -; d_gene: TRBD1; j_gene: TRBJ1-1; v_gene: TRBV10-3; CDR3nt: TGTGCCATCAGGCAGGGACAGGGCGACACTGAAGCTTTCTTT; CDR3aa: CAIRQGQGDTEAFF
len: 16; abundance: -; d_gene: TRBD1; j_gene: TRBJ1-2; v_gene: TRBV27; CDR3nt: TGTGCCAGCACCCGAGAGGGGACAGGTTCTAACTATGGCTACACCTTC; CDR3aa: CASTREGTGSNYGYTF
len: 16; abundance: -; d_gene: -; j_gene: TRBJ2-6; v_gene: TRBV7-8; CDR3nt: TGTGCCAGCAGCTTAGGATCGAGGGATGGGGCCAACGTCCTGACTTTC; CDR3aa: CASSLGSRDGANVLTF
len: 13; abundance: few; d_gene: -; j_gene: TRBJ1-2; v_gene: TRBV19; CDR3nt: TGTGCCAGTAGTATGGGCCCTAACTATGGCTACACCTTC; CDR3aa: CASSMGPNYGYTF
len: 18; abundance: -; d_gene: TRBD2; j_gene: TRBJ2-1; v_gene: TRBV4-2; CDR3nt: TGTGCCAGCAGCCAAGAAACAGGGCGGGGGGGCCCCCGGAATGAGCAGTTCTTC; CDR3aa: CASSQETGRGGPRNEQFF
len: 15; abundance: -; d_gene: -; j_gene: TRBJ2-5; v_gene: TRBV5-1; CDR3nt: TGCGCCAGCAGCTTGACAGGGTTGGGCCAAGAGACCCAGTACTTC; CDR3aa: CASSLTGLGQETQYF
len: 13; abundance: -; d_gene: -; j_gene: TRBJ2-7; v_gene: TRBV5-1; CDR3nt: TGCGCCAGCAGCCCATCCGGGGTCTACGAGCAGTACTTC; CDR3aa: CASSPSGVYEQYF
len: 18; abundance: -; d_gene: -; j_gene: TRBJ1-3; v_gene: TRBV7-2; CDR3nt: TGTGCCAGCAGCTTAGACGCAGTTGGGGGGGGGTCTGGAAACACCATATATTTT; CDR3aa: CASSLDAVGGGSGNTIYF